These 32 T cell receptor beta chains originate from one sample sequenced in a study of cytomegalovirus exposure and HLA in healthy donors. PCR used 60 Vbeta primers and 13 Jbeta primers. Produced via immunoSEQ multiplex PCR; TCRdb's table is partial and in-frame only. The data hold around 200,000 clones, with more than 70% observed a single time. Sequencing input: PBMCs. The receptor source for this set is a man aged 25 to 40 in good health and CMV-seropositive.

This chain uses TRBV19 with TRBJ2-7; no clear D gene. The CDR3 extends over 12 amino acids. Germline V gene lookup returns CDR1 LNHDA and CDR2 SQIVND (reference sequence). V was clipped by 6 bases and J by 4 bases, with 10 bases between them. CDR3 in DNA: TGTGCCAGTAGCTCTAGGAAATACGAGCAGTACTTC. Translating it yields CASSSRKYEQYF.

The chain carries TRBV29-1 and TRBJ2-6; 7 bases fit TRBD1. The V segment lost 5 bases and the J segment 3 bases; nucleotides outside the gene matches: 13. This CDR3 has 17 residues. Germline values: CDR1 SQVTM, CDR2 ANQGSEA. DNA of the CDR3: TGCAGCGTTCCCGCGGACAGGTCTCTGGGTGGGGCCAACGTCCTGACTTTC. The encoded protein is CSVPADRSLGGANVLTF.

This CDR3 is CASSYRGAYTTEQYF. The CDR3 DNA follows: TGTGCCAGCAGTTACCGGGGGGCCTACACTACCGAGCAGTACTTC. This chain uses TRBV6-5 with TRBJ2-7; D is possibly TRBD2 (7 bases). The CDR3 extends over 15 amino acids. V gave up 2 bases and J gave up 6 bases, with 17 bases separating them. The germline CDR1 and CDR2 sequences are MNHEY and SVGAGI.

This rearrangement joins TRBV28 to TRBJ2-5; 10 nucleotides agree with TRBD2. J lost 4 bases, V lost 6 bases, and 5 bases had no gene match. The CDR3 totals 14 residues. CDR1 MDHEN and CDR2 SYDVKM come from the germline V gene. The CDR3 DNA reads TGTGCCAGCAGGTCTAGCGGGAGCGGAGAGACCCAGTACTTC. Translated, it gives CASRSSGSGETQYF.

The DNA for the CDR3 is TGCAGTGCCACAGGGATGGATACGCAGTATTTT. This gives the protein CSATGMDTQYF. The chain couples TRBV20-1 to TRBJ2-3; D might be TRBD1 (6 bases). CDR3 length equals 11 residues. Germline V lookup: CDR1 DFQATT, CDR2 SNEGSKA (reference sequence). The V end was cut by 6 bases, the J end by 6 bases, with 10 bases between.

J is TRBJ2-5 and V is TRBV5-4; D might be TRBD2 (6 bases). The V end was cut by 2 bases, the J end by 4 bases, with 9 bases between. The V gene's germline CDR1 is SGHNT and CDR2 YYREEE (reference sequence). This CDR3 region has 13 residues. The CDR3 bases are TGTGCCAGCAGCTTTAGCGGAAGAGAGACCCAGTACTTC. As protein: CASSFSGRETQYF.

The genes are TRBV7-2 and TRBJ2-7; TRBD2 matches at 8 bases. The CDR3 covers 14 residues. CDR1 is SGHTA, CDR2 FQGNSA, per germline. V gave up 4 bases and J gave up 4 bases; unmatched junction bases: 6. CDR3 nucleotide sequence: TGTGCCAGCAGCTCACGGACGGGGGGGTACGAGCAGTACTTC. This gives the protein CASSSRTGGYEQYF.

This chain connects TRBV6-5 to TRBJ2-1, with TRBD1 identical over 9 bases. V dropped 6 bases and J dropped 7; count of bases not matched to a gene: 4. CDR1 and CDR2 (germline): MNHEY, SVGAGI. The CDR3 is 13 residues long. The CDR3, as DNA: TGTGCCAGCAGGTTCGGGACAGGGAATGAGCAGTTCTTC. The encoded protein is CASRFGTGNEQFF.

The gene calls are TRBV27 and TRBJ1-2; 10 bases are shared with TRBD1. The CDR3 spans 14 residues. Germline V gene data show CDR1 as MNHEY and CDR2 as SMNVEV (reference sequence). V shed 6 bases and J 6 bases; nucleotides not matched to a gene: 7. CDR3 region: CASSQGQGRHGYTF. CDR3 coding DNA: TGTGCCAGCAGCCAGGGACAGGGGAGACATGGCTACACCTTC.

The genes are TRBV14 and TRBJ2-2, with unresolved D. The V gene's germline CDR1 is SGHDN and CDR2 FVKESK. There are 12 residues in the CDR3. V gave up 1 base and J gave up 6 bases, with 3 bases separating them. In DNA form, the CDR3 reads TGTGCCAGCAGCCAAGCCGCCGGGGAGCTGTTTTTT. It codes for CASSQAAGELFF.

There are a few counts of this clone. The rearrangement uses TRBV19 and TRBJ1-5; 7 bases are shared with TRBD1. Germline loops: CDR1 LNHDA, CDR2 SQIVND (reference sequence). The junction had 6 bases not matched to a gene; V was cut back by 4 bases and J by 0 bases. This CDR3 spans 16 amino acids. CDR3 in DNA: TGTGCCAGTAGTAGGGGGACAGAATATAGCAATCAGCCCCAGCATTTT. Translation: CASSRGTEYSNQPQHF. Full variable domain (outside the CDR3, taken from reference TRBV19 and TRBJ1-5): DGGITQSPKYLFRKEGQNVTLSCEQNLNHDAMYWYRQDPGQGLRLIYYSQIVNDFQKGDIAEGYSVSREKKESFPLTVTSAQKNPTAFYLCASSRGTEYSNQPQHFGDGTRLSIL.

V gene TRBV21-1 combines with J gene TRBJ2-6; TRBD2, as called in the table, went unchecked against the DNA. TRBV21-1 is a known pseudogene. The CDR3 covers 17 residues. The CDR3 sequence is CASSVSGGSSGANVLTF. As DNA, the CDR3 is TGTGCCAGCAGCGTTAGCGGGGGGAGCTCTGGGGCCAACGTCCTGACTTTC.

This sequence joins TRBV10-3 and TRBJ1-2, with 7 bases aligning to TRBD1. Trimming at V came to 4 bases and at J to 0 bases, leaving 5 bases not matched to a gene. CDR1 and CDR2 (germline): ENHRY, SYGVKD. The CDR3 runs 15 residues. For the CDR3, the DNA is TGTGCCATCAGTGGGGGGACAGCCCCTAACTATGGCTACACCTTC. Its translation: CAISGGTAPNYGYTF.

This rearrangement joins TRBV19 to TRBJ2-7; D is possibly TRBD2 (6 bases). This CDR3 is 15 amino acids long. Deletions cut 3 bases from V and 1 base from J, with 13 bases between. In germline, CDR1 is LNHDA, CDR2 SQIVND (reference sequence). The CDR3 coding sequence is TGTGCCAGTAGTATTCAGGAGGGGATTTCCTACGAGCAGTACTTC. This codes for CASSIQEGISYEQYF.

The J gene is TRBJ2-3, the V gene TRBV7-6; tentatively, D is TRBD1 (5 bases). The CDR3 extends over 16 amino acids. V shed 5 bases and J shed 3 bases, with 18 bases lying between them. Germline V gene data show CDR1 as SGHVS and CDR2 as FNYEAQ. The CDR3 here is CASSLRDWGRTDTQYF. The CDR3 bases are TGTGCCAGCAGCCTCCGTGATTGGGGCCGGACAGATACGCAGTATTTT.

The chain combines TRBV13 with TRBJ1-4; 8 nucleotides match TRBD1. This CDR3 is built from 18 residues. With V trimmed by 4 bases and J by 1 base, 11 bases remained unmatched. In germline, CDR1 is PRHDT, CDR2 FYEKMQ (reference sequence). The CDR3 loop is CASSSRQGTAETNEKLFF. Written as DNA, the CDR3 is TGTGCCAGCAGCTCACGACAGGGGACGGCGGAAACTAATGAAAAACTGTTTTTT.

The chain recombines TRBV28 with TRBJ1-5, with 10 positions matching TRBD1. V shed 8 bases and J 1 base; nucleotides not matched to a gene: 8. Germline CDR1 is MDHEN and CDR2 is SYDVKM. The CDR3 spans 16 residues. CDR3 coding DNA: TGTGCCAGCTGTAGACAGGGGGCTGAAAGCAATCAGCCCCAGCATTTT. Encoded protein: CASCRQGAESNQPQHF.

This chain joins TRBV23-1 and TRBJ1-4; D unclear. TRBV23-1 is an ORF, with its function uncertain. The CDR3 is 15 residues long. The ends were cut back, 3 bases at V and 0 bases at J, with 8 bases in the middle. CDR3: CASSQRATTNEKLFF. DNA of the CDR3: TGCGCCAGCAGTCAGCGAGCGACAACTAATGAAAAACTGTTTTTT.

The V call is TRBV19, the J call TRBJ2-7; a weak D match, TRBD2 (6 bases). Trimming took 9 bases from V and 4 from J, leaving 16 bases between them. Germline lookup yields CDR1 LNHDA and CDR2 SQIVND (reference sequence). This CDR3 is built from 13 residues. The CDR3 DNA sequence: TGTGCCAGCTCTCGGGAGAGCTATTACGAGCAGTACTTC. Encoded protein: CASSRESYYEQYF.

J is TRBJ2-1 and V is TRBV6-1; tentatively, D is TRBD1 (5 bases). Trimming removed 2 bases from V and 9 bases from J, with 11 bases in between. CDR1 is MNHNS, CDR2 SASEGT, per germline. The CDR3 extends over 13 amino acids. The CDR3 nucleotides read TGTGCCAGCAGTGAACAGGGCCGGCCTGAGCAGTTCTTC. This gives the protein CASSEQGRPEQFF.

The chain couples TRBV11-2 to TRBJ2-6; D is possibly TRBD2 (6 bases). The CDR3 runs to 15 residues. V was clipped by 1 base and J by 4 bases, with 8 bases between them. Germline CDR1 reads SGHAT; CDR2 reads FQNNGV. CDR3 sequence: CASSLGGAGANVLTF. For the CDR3, the DNA is TGTGCCAGCAGCTTAGGCGGGGCAGGGGCCAACGTCCTGACTTTC. The full variable domain, its missing parts supplied by reference TRBV11-2 and TRBJ2-6, is EAGVAQSPRYKIIEKRQSVAFWCNPISGHATLYWYQQILGQGPKLLIQFQNNGVVDDSQLPKDRFSAERLKGVDSTLKIQPAKLEDSAVYLCASSLGGAGANVLTFGAGSRLTVL.

Comment on this clone: This sequence may be a read error, since a much larger clone differs from it by one base. The chain recombines TRBV28 with TRBJ1-1; no firm D call. The length of the CDR3 is 12 residues. Trimming took 6 bases from V and 1 from J, leaving 6 bases between them. Germline V gene lookup returns CDR1 MDHEN and CDR2 SYDVKM. CDR3 in DNA: TGTGCCAGCAGCTTACAGAACACTGAAGCTTTCTTT. Translation: CASSLQNTEAFF.

V is TRBV2 and J is TRBJ2-7; 15 bases fit TRBD2. J gave up 7 bases and V 2 bases, and 6 bases lay outside the gene matches. CDR3 size: 16 residues. CDR1 is SNHLY and CDR2 is FYNNEI in the germline V gene. The DNA for the CDR3 is TGTGCCAGCAGTGAATTGCGGACTAGCGGGAGGGGTGAGCAGTACTTC. This codes for CASSELRTSGRGEQYF.

The table lists this clone with a count of one. The chain joins TRBV28 to TRBJ2-7; D may be TRBD2 (5 bases). V shed 10 bases and J shed 2 bases, with 9 bases lying between them. There are 11 residues in the CDR3. CDR1 is MDHEN, CDR2 SYDVKM, per germline. The CDR3 here is CATGLAYEQYF. The CDR3 DNA reads as TGTGCCACCGGACTCGCCTACGAGCAGTACTTC.

This chain connects TRBV30 to TRBJ2-7; D may be TRBD2 (6 bases). Trimming cost V 8 bases and J 0 bases, with 11 bases left between them. The CDR3 has 12 residues. The V gene's germline CDR1 is GTSNPN and CDR2 SVGIG (reference sequence). CDR3 coding DNA: TGTGCCGGACGGGGGAGCTCCTACGAGCAGTACTTC. Translating it yields CAGRGSSYEQYF. Supplemented by reference TRBV30 and TRBJ2-7, the full variable domain reads SQTIHQWPATLVQPVGSPLSLECTVEGTSNPNLYWYRQAAGRGLQLLFYSVGIGQISSEVPQNLSASRPQDRQFILSSKKLLLSDSGFYLCAGRGSSYEQYFGPGTRLTVT.

V and J are TRBV19 and TRBJ2-5, with 10 bases that match TRBD2. Trimming removed 5 bases from V and 3 bases from J; junction bases left unmatched: 9. Germline V lookup: CDR1 LNHDA, CDR2 SQIVND (reference sequence). The CDR3 runs 16 residues. The CDR3 DNA reads as TGTGCCAGTAGTCCCCGGGTAGCGGGGGGAAAAGAGACCCAGTACTTC. Residues: CASSPRVAGGKETQYF. The variable domain in full, with the rest retrieved from reference TRBV19 and TRBJ2-5, is DGGITQSPKYLFRKEGQNVTLSCEQNLNHDAMYWYRQDPGQGLRLIYYSQIVNDFQKGDIAEGYSVSREKKESFPLTVTSAQKNPTAFYLCASSPRVAGGKETQYFGPGTRLLVL.

V is TRBV4-1 and J is TRBJ1-4; a weak D match, TRBD1 (6 bases). V lost 5 bases, J lost 3 bases, and 16 bases lay in between. CDR3 size: 16 residues. Germline CDR1 is MGHRA and CDR2 is YSYEKL. The CDR3 nucleotides are TGCGCCAGCAGCTCCCGGGACACCTACCCTAATGAAAAACTGTTTTTT. Amino acids: CASSSRDTYPNEKLFF.

V gene TRBV6-1 combines with J gene TRBJ2-7, with 7 bases lining up with TRBD1. The CDR3 extends over 15 amino acids. Germline CDR1 MNHNS, CDR2 SASEGT. After removal of 6 bases from V and 3 bases from J, the junction contained 11 bases not matched to a gene. CDR3 amino acids: CASSYLTGTGYEQYF. The CDR3 bases are TGTGCCAGCAGCTACCTGACAGGGACCGGCTACGAGCAGTACTTC.

This clone was seen only a few times. The rearrangement joins TRBV14 to TRBJ1-6; weak D call: TRBD1 (5 bases). Trimming stripped 1 base from V and 5 bases from J, with 12 bases between. CDR1 is SGHDN, CDR2 FVKESK, per germline. The CDR3 is 16 amino acids. This chain's CDR3 is CASSQAGTENNSPLHF. DNA of the CDR3: TGTGCCAGCAGCCAAGCCGGGACTGAAAATAATTCACCCCTCCACTTT.

The chain links TRBV9 to TRBJ1-1; D is perhaps TRBD1 (6 bases). Per the germline V gene, CDR1 is SGDLS and CDR2 is YYNGEE. Trimming took off 3 bases at V and 1 base at J, with 16 bases between the two ends. CDR3 size: 16 residues. This CDR3 is CASSERDRFPNTEAFF. The CDR3 DNA follows: TGTGCCAGCAGCGAAAGAGACAGGTTCCCGAACACTGAAGCTTTCTTT. Full variable domain (rest looked up from reference TRBV9 and TRBJ1-1): DSGVTQTPKHLITATGQRVTLRCSPRSGDLSVYWYQQSLDQGLQFLIQYYNGEERAKGNILERFSAQQFPDLHSELNLSSLELGDSALYFCASSERDRFPNTEAFFGQGTRLTVV.

The CDR3: CATRRGSESSYEQYF. CDR3 DNA: TGTGCCACCCGCCGCGGCAGTGAAAGCTCCTACGAGCAGTACTTC. The chain uses TRBV28 and TRBJ2-7; D remains unclear. Germline CDR1 MDHEN, CDR2 SYDVKM. Trimming pared 10 bases from V and 0 bases from J, leaving 19 bases between. The CDR3 extends over 15 amino acids.

This clone was detected only a few times. The chain carries TRBV2 and TRBJ1-3, with D uncertain. Germline CDR1 reads SNHLY; CDR2 reads FYNNEI. Trimming took off 1 base at V and 0 bases at J, with 4 bases between the two ends. CDR3 length: 14 residues. The CDR3 DNA reads as TGTGCCAGCAGTGAAGTCTCCTCTGGAAACACCATATATTTT. Its translation: CASSEVSSGNTIYF. Based on the CDR3 plus reference TRBV2 and TRBJ1-3, the full variable domain is EPEVTQTPSHQVTQMGQEVILRCVPISNHLYFYWYRQILGQKVEFLVSFYNNEISEKSEIFDDQFSVERPDGSNFTLKIRSTKLEDSAMYFCASSEVSSGNTIYFGEGSWLTVV.